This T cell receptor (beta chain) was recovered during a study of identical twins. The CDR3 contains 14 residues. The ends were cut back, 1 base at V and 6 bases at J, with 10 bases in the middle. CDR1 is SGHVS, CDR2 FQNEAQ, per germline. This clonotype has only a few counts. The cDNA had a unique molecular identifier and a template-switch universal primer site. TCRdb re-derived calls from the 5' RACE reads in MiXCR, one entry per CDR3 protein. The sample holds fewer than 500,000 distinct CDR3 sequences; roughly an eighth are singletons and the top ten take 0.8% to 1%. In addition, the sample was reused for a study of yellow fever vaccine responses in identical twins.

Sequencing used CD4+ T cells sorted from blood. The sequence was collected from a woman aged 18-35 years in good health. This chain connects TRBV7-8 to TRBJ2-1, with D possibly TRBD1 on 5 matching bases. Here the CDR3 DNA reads TGTGCCAGCAGCTTAGGAGGCAGGGCCAATGAGCAGTTCTTC. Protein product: CASSLGGRANEQFF.